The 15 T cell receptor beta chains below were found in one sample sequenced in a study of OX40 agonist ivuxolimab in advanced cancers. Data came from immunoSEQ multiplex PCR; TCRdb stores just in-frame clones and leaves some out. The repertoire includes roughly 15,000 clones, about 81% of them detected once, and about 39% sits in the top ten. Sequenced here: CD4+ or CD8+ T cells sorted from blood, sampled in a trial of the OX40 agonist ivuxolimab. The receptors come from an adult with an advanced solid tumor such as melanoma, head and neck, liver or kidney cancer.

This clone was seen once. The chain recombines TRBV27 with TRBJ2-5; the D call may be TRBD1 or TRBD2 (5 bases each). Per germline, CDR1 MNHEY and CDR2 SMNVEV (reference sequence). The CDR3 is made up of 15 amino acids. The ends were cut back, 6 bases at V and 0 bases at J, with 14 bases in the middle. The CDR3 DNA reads TGTGCCAGCAGCCCGGGGCACCTATACCAAGAGACCCAGTACTTC. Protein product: CASSPGHLYQETQYF.

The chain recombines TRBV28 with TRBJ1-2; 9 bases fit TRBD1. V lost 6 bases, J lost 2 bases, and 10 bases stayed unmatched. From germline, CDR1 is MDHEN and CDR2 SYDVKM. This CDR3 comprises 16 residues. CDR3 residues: CASSPVTGTGNYGYTF. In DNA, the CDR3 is TGTGCCAGCAGCCCTGTAACTGGGACAGGGAACTATGGCTACACCTTC.

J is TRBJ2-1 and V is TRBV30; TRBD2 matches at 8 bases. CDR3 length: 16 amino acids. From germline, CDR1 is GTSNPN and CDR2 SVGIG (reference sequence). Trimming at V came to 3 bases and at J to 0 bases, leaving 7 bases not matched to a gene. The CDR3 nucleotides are TGTGCCTGGAGCCCCACCGGGACTAGCTCCTACAATGAGCAGTTCTTC. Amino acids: CAWSPTGTSSYNEQFF.

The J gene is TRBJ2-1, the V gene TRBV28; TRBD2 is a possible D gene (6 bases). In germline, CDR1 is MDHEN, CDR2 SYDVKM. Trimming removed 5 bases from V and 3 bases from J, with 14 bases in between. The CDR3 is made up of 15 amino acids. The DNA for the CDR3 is TGTGCCAGCAGTCGTCCGGGACTGCTCTACAATGAGCAGTTCTTC. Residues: CASSRPGLLYNEQFF.

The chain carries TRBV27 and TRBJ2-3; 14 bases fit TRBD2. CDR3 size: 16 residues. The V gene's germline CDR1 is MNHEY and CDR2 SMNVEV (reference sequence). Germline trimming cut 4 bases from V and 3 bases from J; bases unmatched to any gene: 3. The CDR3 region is CASSSGLAGATDTQYF. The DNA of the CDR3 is TGTGCCAGCAGTTCGGGACTAGCGGGAGCAACAGATACGCAGTATTTT.

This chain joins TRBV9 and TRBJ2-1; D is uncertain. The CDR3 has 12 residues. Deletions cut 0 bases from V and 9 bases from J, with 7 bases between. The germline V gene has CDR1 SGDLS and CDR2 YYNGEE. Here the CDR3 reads CASSVGGTEQFF. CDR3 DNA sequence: TGTGCCAGCAGCGTAGGGGGTACTGAGCAGTTCTTC.

The CDR3 here is CASSLKYRTSGNTIYF. CDR3 in DNA: TGTGCCAGCAGCTTGAAGTATAGGACCTCTGGAAACACCATATATTTT. The genes are TRBV5-6 and TRBJ1-3; D not resolved. The germline V gene encodes CDR1 SGHDT and CDR2 YYEEEE. V lost 1 base and J lost 0, with 11 bases in between. CDR3 size: 16 residues. The full variable domain, rest sourced from reference TRBV5-6 and TRBJ1-3, is DAGVTQSPTHLIKTRGQQVTLRCSPKSGHDTVSWYQQALGQGPQFIFQYYEEEERQRGNFPDRFSGHQFPNYSSELNVNALLLGDSALYLCASSLKYRTSGNTIYFGEGSWLTVV.

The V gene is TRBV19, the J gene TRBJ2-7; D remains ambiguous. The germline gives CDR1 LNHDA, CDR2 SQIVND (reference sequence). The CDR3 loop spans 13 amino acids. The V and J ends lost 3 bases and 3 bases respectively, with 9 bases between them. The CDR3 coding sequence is TGTGCCAGTAGTATGGGCCAGGACTACGAGCAGTACTTC. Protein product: CASSMGQDYEQYF. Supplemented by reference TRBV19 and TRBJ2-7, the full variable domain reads DGGITQSPKYLFRKEGQNVTLSCEQNLNHDAMYWYRQDPGQGLRLIYYSQIVNDFQKGDIAEGYSVSREKKESFPLTVTSAQKNPTAFYLCASSMGQDYEQYFGPGTRLTVT.

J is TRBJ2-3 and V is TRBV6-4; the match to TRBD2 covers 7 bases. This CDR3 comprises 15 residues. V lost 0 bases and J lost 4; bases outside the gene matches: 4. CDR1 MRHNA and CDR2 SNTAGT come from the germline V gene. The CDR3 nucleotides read TGTGCCAGCAGTGACTCGGCTAGCGGCTCAGATACGCAGTATTTT. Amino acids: CASSDSASGSDTQYF.

CDR3 sequence (DNA): TGTGCCTGGAGTGTACTCTATCGGCGGGAAAGGGAGGGCTACACCTTC. It yields the protein CAWSVLYRREREGYTF. The V gene is TRBV30, the J gene TRBJ1-2; no firm D call. The CDR3 covers 16 residues. Between the trimmed V and J ends, which lost 0 bases and 8 bases, there was a span of 22 bases. Germline V gene data show CDR1 as GTSNPN and CDR2 as SVGIG (reference sequence). The full variable domain, in which reference TRBV30 and TRBJ1-2 provide the parts outside the CDR3, is SQTIHQWPATLVQPVGSPLSLECTVEGTSNPNLYWYRQAAGRGLQLLFYSVGIGQISSEVPQNLSASRPQDRQFILSSKKLLLSDSGFYLCAWSVLYRREREGYTFGSGTRLTVV.

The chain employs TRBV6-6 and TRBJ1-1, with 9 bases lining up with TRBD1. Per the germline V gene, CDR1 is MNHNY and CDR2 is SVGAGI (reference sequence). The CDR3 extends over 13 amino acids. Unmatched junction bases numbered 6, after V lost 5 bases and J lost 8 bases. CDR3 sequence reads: CASSHAGTGEAFF. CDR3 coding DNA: TGTGCCAGCAGTCACGCCGGGACAGGGGAAGCTTTCTTT.

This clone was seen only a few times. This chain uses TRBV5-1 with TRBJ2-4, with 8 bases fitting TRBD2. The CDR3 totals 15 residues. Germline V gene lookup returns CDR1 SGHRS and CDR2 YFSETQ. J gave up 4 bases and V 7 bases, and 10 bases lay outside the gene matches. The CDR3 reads CASGIGGAAKNIQYF. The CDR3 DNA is TGCGCCAGCGGCATCGGGGGGGCGGCTAAAAACATTCAGTACTTC.

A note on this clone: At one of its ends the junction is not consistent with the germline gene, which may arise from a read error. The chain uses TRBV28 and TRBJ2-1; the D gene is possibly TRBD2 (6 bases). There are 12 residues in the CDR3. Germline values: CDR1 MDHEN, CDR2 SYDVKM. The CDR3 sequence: CASKGDSGEQFF. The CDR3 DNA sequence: TGTGCAAGCAAAGGGGATAGCGGTGAGCAGTTCTTC. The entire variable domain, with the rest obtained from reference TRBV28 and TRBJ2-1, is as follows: DVKVTQSSRYLVKRTGEKVFLECVQDMDHENMFWYRQDPGLGLRLIYFSYDVKMKEKGDIPEGYSVSREKKERFSLILESASTNQTSMYLCASKGDSGEQFFGPGTRLTVL.

The CDR3 sequence is CASRDRGYEQYF. The CDR3 nucleotides read TGTGCCAGCAGAGACAGGGGTTACGAGCAGTACTTC. V and J are TRBV27 and TRBJ2-7; 8 nucleotides agree with TRBD1. J gave up 4 bases and V 6 bases, and 2 bases lay outside the gene matches. The CDR3 is 12 amino acids. Germline loops: CDR1 MNHEY, CDR2 SMNVEV (reference sequence).

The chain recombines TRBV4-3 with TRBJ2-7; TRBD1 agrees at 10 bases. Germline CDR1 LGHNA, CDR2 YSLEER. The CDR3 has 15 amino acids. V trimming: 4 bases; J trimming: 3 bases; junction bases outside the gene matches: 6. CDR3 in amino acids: CASSPSGDRGYEQYF. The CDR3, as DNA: TGCGCCAGCAGCCCCTCCGGGGACAGGGGCTACGAGCAGTACTTC.